One sample yielded the 15 T cell receptor beta chains listed below, sequenced in a study of CD8 T cells in Susac syndrome. When the RNA was reverse transcribed, random hexamers were used with an input of roughly 0.45 to 1 ug. TCRdb passed the immunoSEQ multiplex PCR reads through MiXCR, listing each CDR3 protein once. Among approximately 220,000 distinct CDR3 sequences listed, just under 95% were seen once. The sequencing sample was made of CD4+ T cells from PBMCs. These receptors were taken from a human donor with multiple sclerosis.

This clonotype is a singleton in its sample. The chain couples TRBV5-4 to TRBJ2-3, with a weak D call TRBD1 (6 bases). Germline lookup yields CDR1 SGHNT and CDR2 YYREEE (reference sequence). Trimming stripped 4 bases from V and 2 bases from J, with 17 bases between. The CDR3 sequence is 16 residues long. The CDR3 coding sequence is TGTGCCAGCAGCCCGGACAGTCAGGTCTACACAGATACGCAGTATTTT. It encodes CASSPDSQVYTDTQYF.

The V call is TRBV14, the J call TRBJ2-1; D gene uncertain. Trimming removed 4 bases at V and 3 bases at J, with 4 bases between. The CDR3 spans 12 residues. CDR1 is SGHDN and CDR2 is FVKESK in the germline V gene. DNA of the CDR3: TGTGCCAGCAGCCGGATCTACAATGAGCAGTTCTTC. This sequence encodes CASSRIYNEQFF.

This clonotype was seen just once. This rearrangement joins TRBV5-4 to TRBJ2-1; 11 bases agree with TRBD1. V shed 2 bases and J 8 bases; nucleotides not matched to a gene: 6. This CDR3 has 15 amino acids. The germline V gene encodes CDR1 SGHNT and CDR2 YYREEE (reference sequence). DNA for the CDR3: TGTGCCAGCAGCTTCCAGGACAGGGGGCAAGATGAGCAGTTCTTC. Translated: CASSFQDRGQDEQFF.

The chain combines TRBV7-3 with TRBJ2-1, with 9 bases lining up with TRBD2. This CDR3 region has 15 residues. Germline CDR1 reads SGHTA; CDR2 reads FQGTGA. V gave up 4 bases and J gave up 10 bases; unmatched junction bases: 11. The CDR3 spells CASSSISGGSQEQFF. CDR3 in DNA: TGTGCCAGCAGCTCTATCAGCGGGGGGTCGCAGGAGCAGTTCTTC.

V gene TRBV15 combines with J gene TRBJ2-2; TRBD1 is a possible D gene (5 bases). Germline CDR1 is LNHNV and CDR2 is YYDKDF (reference sequence). Trimming took 1 base from V and 6 from J, leaving 12 bases between them. The CDR3 contains 15 residues. DNA of the CDR3: TGTGCCACCAGCAGAGTCTCATGGGGCGCCGGGGAGCTGTTTTTT. Translated: CATSRVSWGAGELFF.

The gene calls are TRBV29-1 and TRBJ1-2; D is undetermined. V shed 5 bases and J shed 8 bases, with 3 bases lying between them. Germline V gene sequence: CDR1 SQVTM, CDR2 ANQGSEA. The CDR3 is made up of 8 amino acids. The CDR3, as DNA: TGCAGCGTTTCCGGCTACACCTTC. The encoded protein is CSVSGYTF.

This clonotype has a single count. The CDR3 here is CSANSLNTEAFF. CDR3 nucleotides: TGCAGTGCGAACAGCTTGAACACTGAAGCTTTCTTT. This chain connects TRBV20-1 to TRBJ1-1, with D hard to call. The CDR3 consists of 12 residues. The germline CDR1 and CDR2 sequences are DFQATT and SNEGSKA (reference sequence). V lost 6 bases and J lost 0, with 8 bases in between.

This sequence joins TRBV30 and TRBJ1-2, with D unclear. The length of the CDR3 is 14 residues. Trimming cost V 1 base and J 4 bases, with 13 bases left between them. Germline CDR1 is GTSNPN and CDR2 is SVGIG (reference sequence). The CDR3 here is CAWSAQGISYGYTF. The CDR3 bases are TGTGCCTGGAGTGCCCAAGGCATCTCCTATGGCTACACCTTC.

The chain couples TRBV30 to TRBJ2-2; D is perhaps TRBD1 (6 bases). Trimming took 0 bases from V and 3 from J, leaving 11 bases between them. The CDR3 consists of 15 residues. Germline loops: CDR1 GTSNPN, CDR2 SVGIG (reference sequence). The CDR3 spells CAWSVQGWDTGELFF. CDR3 nucleotides: TGTGCCTGGAGTGTACAGGGTTGGGACACCGGGGAGCTGTTTTTT.

This clonotype was detected once. V gene TRBV12-3 or TRBV12-4 combines with J gene TRBJ1-5; no clear D gene. V lost 5 bases and J 12 bases, leaving 14 bases between the germline ends. The CDR3 has 12 amino acids. The CDR3 is CASSLGLANQHF. The CDR3 DNA follows: TGTGCCAGCAGTCTCGGGTTGGCTAACCAGCATTTT.

This clonotype was recorded only once. The chain combines TRBV9 with TRBJ1-6; D is possibly TRBD1 (5 bases). The CDR3 has 15 residues. The V end lost 0 bases, the J end lost 7 bases, and 11 bases lay between the germline ends. Germline V gene sequence: CDR1 SGDLS, CDR2 YYNGEE. The CDR3 sequence: CASSVDQGTNSPLHF. The CDR3 coding sequence is TGTGCCAGCAGCGTAGATCAGGGTACGAATTCACCCCTCCACTTT.

V gene TRBV20-1 combines with J gene TRBJ1-1, with unresolved D. Trimming took off 0 bases at V and 3 bases at J, with 2 bases between the two ends. CDR1 and CDR2 (germline): DFQATT, SNEGSKA (reference sequence). The CDR3 is 11 amino acids. CDR3 sequence (DNA): TGCAGTGCTAGAGAGCACACTGAAGCTTTCTTT. This gives the protein CSAREHTEAFF.

The chain joins TRBV20-1 to TRBJ1-1; TRBD1 is a possible D gene (6 bases). The ends were cut back, 0 bases at V and 5 bases at J, with 16 bases in the middle. Germline CDR1 and CDR2: DFQATT and SNEGSKA (reference sequence). The CDR3 is made up of 15 amino acids. The CDR3 spells CSARDFSGAATEAFF. CDR3 DNA sequence: TGCAGTGCTAGAGATTTCTCGGGGGCCGCTACTGAAGCTTTCTTT.

This clonotype was found once. This chain joins TRBV5-4 and TRBJ2-7; tentatively, D is TRBD1 or TRBD2 (5 bases each). The CDR3 spans 14 residues. Per the germline V gene, CDR1 is SGHNT and CDR2 is YYREEE (reference sequence). Trimming removed 4 bases at V and 1 base at J, with 12 bases between. The chain's CDR3 is CASSPRDASYEQYF. The CDR3 region has the DNA TGTGCCAGCAGCCCTAGGGACGCGTCCTACGAGCAGTACTTC. Together with reference TRBV5-4 and TRBJ2-7, the CDR3 gives the full variable domain: ETGVTQSPTHLIKTRGQQVTLRCSSQSGHNTVSWYQQALGQGPQFIFQYYREEENGRGNFPPRFSGLQFPNYSSELNVNALELDDSALYLCASSPRDASYEQYFGPGTRLTVT.

The V call is TRBV11-2, the J call TRBJ1-1; a weak D match, TRBD1 (6 bases). With 5 bases removed from V and 4 bases from J, the gap between germline ends came to 8 bases. Germline assignment: CDR1 SGHAT and CDR2 FQNNGV. The CDR3 has 12 amino acids. CDR3 region: CASSQGFTEAFF. The CDR3 DNA reads as TGTGCCAGCAGCCAGGGGTTCACTGAAGCTTTCTTT.